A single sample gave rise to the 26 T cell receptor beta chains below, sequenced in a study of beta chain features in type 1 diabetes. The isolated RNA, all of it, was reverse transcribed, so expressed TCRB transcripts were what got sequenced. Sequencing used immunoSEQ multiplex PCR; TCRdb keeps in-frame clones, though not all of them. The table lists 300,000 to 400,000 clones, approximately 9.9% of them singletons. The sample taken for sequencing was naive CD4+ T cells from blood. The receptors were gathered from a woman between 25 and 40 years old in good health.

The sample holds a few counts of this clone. CDR3 amino acids: CASSLAVSGYEQYF. In nucleotides, the CDR3 is TGTGCCAGCAGCTTAGCCGTTTCGGGATACGAGCAGTACTTC. This chain connects TRBV7-6 to TRBJ2-7, with D tentatively TRBD2 (5 bases). Germline CDR1 reads SGHVS; CDR2 reads FNYEAQ. This CDR3 contains 14 residues. V was pared by 0 bases and J by 4 bases, with 10 bases between.

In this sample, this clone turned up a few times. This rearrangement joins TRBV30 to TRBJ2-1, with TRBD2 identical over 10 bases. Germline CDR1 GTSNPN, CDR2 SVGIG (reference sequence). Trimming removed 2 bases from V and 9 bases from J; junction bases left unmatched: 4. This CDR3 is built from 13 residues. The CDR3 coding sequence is TGTGCCTGGAGTAGCCTAGCGGGAGTTGAGCAGTTCTTC. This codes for CAWSSLAGVEQFF.

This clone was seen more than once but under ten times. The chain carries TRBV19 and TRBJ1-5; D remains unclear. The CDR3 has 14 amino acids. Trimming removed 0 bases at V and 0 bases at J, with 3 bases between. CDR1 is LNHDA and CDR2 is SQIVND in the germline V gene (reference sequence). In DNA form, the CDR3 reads TGTGCCAGTAGTATAGACGGTAGCAATCAGCCCCAGCATTTT. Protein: CASSIDGSNQPQHF.

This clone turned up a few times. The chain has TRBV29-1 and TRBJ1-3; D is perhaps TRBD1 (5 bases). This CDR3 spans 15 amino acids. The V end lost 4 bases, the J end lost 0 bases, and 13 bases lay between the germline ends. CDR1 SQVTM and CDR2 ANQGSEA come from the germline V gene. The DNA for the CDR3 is TGCAGCGTTGTAAGGACATTAAGCTCTGGAAACACCATATATTTT. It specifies CSVVRTLSSGNTIYF.

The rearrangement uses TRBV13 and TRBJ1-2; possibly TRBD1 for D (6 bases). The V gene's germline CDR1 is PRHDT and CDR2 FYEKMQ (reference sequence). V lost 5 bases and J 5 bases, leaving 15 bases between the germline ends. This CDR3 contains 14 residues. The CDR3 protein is CASSVLQGSYGYTF. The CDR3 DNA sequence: TGTGCCAGCAGCGTCCTACAGGGTTCGTATGGCTACACCTTC.

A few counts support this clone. Here the CDR3 reads CASSFRGAYEQYF. CDR3 nucleotides: TGTGCCAGCAGTTTCCGCGGAGCCTACGAGCAGTACTTC. The V and J genes are TRBV27 and TRBJ2-7; D is undetermined. This CDR3 is 13 amino acids long. The germline V gene encodes CDR1 MNHEY and CDR2 SMNVEV (reference sequence). Trimming removed 3 bases from V and 2 bases from J, with 8 bases in between.

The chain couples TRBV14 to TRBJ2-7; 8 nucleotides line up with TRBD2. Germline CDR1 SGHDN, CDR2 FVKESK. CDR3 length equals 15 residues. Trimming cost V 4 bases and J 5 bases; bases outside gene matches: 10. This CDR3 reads CASSPSGLVLDEQYF. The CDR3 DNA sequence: TGTGCCAGCAGCCCCTCGGGACTAGTTCTCGACGAGCAGTACTTC.

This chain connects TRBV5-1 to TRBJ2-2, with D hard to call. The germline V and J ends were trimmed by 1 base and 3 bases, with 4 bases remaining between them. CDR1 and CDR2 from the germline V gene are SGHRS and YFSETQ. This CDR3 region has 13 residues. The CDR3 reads CASSLLDTGELFF. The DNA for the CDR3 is TGCGCCAGCAGCTTGCTCGACACCGGGGAGCTGTTTTTT.

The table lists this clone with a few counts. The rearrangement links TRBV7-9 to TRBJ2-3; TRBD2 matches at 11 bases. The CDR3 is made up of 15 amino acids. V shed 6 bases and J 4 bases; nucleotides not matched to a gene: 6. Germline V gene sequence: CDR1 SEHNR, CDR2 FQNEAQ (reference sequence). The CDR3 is CASSPILAGADTQYF. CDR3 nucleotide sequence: TGTGCCAGCAGTCCTATACTAGCGGGAGCAGATACGCAGTATTTT.

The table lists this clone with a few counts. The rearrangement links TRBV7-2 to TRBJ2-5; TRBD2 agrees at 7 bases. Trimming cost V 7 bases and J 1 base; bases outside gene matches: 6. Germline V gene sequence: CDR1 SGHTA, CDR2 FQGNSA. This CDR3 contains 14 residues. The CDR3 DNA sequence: TGTGCCAGCACCCGGACTAGTCCCCAAGAGACCCAGTACTTC. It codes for CASTRTSPQETQYF.

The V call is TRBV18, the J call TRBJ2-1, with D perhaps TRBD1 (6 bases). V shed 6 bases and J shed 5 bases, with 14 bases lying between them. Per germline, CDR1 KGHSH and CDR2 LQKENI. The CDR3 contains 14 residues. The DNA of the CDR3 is TGTGCCAGCTCCGGGGCAGGGGTGAACAATGAGCAGTTCTTC. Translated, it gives CASSGAGVNNEQFF.

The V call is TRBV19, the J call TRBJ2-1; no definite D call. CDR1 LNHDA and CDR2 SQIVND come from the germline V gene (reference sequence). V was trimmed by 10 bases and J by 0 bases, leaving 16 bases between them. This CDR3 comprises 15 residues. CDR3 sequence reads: CATQEDLGSYNEQFF. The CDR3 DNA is TGTGCCACCCAAGAGGATCTTGGCTCCTACAATGAGCAGTTCTTC.

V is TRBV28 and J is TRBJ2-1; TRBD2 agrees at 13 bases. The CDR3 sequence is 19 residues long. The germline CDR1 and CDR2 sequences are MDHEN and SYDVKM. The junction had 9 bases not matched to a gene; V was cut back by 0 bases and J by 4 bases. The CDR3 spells CASSLWSLLAGGGYNEQFF. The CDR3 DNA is TGTGCCAGCAGTTTATGGAGCTTACTAGCGGGAGGGGGGTACAATGAGCAGTTCTTC.

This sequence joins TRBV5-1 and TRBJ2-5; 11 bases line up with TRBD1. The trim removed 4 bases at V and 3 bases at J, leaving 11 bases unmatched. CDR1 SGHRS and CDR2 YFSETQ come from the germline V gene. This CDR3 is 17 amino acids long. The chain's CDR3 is CASSAGQGASGKETQYF. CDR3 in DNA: TGCGCCAGCAGCGCTGGACAGGGGGCGAGTGGTAAAGAGACCCAGTACTTC.

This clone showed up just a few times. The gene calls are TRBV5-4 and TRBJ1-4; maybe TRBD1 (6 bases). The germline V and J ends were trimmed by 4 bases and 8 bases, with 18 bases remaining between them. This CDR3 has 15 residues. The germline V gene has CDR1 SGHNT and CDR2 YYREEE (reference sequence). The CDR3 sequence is CASSPWGTGSEKLFF. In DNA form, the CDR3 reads TGTGCCAGCAGCCCCTGGGGAACAGGGAGCGAAAAACTGTTTTTT.

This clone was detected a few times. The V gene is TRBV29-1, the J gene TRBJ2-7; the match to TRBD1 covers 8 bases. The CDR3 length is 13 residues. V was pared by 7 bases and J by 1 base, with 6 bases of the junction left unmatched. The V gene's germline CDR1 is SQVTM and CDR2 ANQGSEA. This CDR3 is CSAWDRRSYEQYF. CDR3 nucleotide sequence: TGCAGCGCCTGGGACAGGAGATCCTACGAGCAGTACTTC.

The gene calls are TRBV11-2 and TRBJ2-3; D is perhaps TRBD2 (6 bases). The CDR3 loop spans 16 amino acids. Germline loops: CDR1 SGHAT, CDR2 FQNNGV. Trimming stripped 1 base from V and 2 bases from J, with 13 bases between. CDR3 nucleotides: TGTGCCAGCAGCTTAGTCACTAGCTCTGACACAGATACGCAGTATTTT. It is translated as CASSLVTSSDTDTQYF.

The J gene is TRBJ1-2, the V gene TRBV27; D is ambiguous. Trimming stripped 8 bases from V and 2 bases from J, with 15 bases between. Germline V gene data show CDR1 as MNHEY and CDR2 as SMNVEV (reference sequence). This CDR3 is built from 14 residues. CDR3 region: CASSPAGVNYGYTF. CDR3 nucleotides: TGTGCCAGCTCTCCGGCAGGCGTCAACTATGGCTACACCTTC.

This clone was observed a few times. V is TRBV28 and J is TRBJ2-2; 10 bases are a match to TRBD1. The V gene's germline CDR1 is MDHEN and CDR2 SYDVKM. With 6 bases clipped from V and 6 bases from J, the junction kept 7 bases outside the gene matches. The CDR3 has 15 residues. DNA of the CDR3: TGTGCCAGCAGACCCGGGACAGGGGTTCCCGGGGAGCTGTTTTTT. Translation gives CASRPGTGVPGELFF. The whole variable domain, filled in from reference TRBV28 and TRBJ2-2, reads DVKVTQSSRYLVKRTGEKVFLECVQDMDHENMFWYRQDPGLGLRLIYFSYDVKMKEKGDIPEGYSVSREKKERFSLILESASTNQTSMYLCASRPGTGVPGELFFGEGSRLTVL.

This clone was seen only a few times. CDR3 DNA sequence: TGTGCCAGCAGTCTTCGGCAGGTTAGGCAGTACTTC. Translating it yields CASSLRQVRQYF. The chain couples TRBV28 to TRBJ2-7; D gene uncertain. The CDR3 length is 12 residues. Germline assignment: CDR1 MDHEN and CDR2 SYDVKM. The V and J ends lost 5 bases and 9 bases respectively, with 14 bases between them.

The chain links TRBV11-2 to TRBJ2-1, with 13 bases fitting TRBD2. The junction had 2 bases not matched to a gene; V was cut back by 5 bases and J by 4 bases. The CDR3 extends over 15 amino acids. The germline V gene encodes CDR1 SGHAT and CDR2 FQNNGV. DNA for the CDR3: TGTGCCAGCAGCCTACTAGCGGGAGGGTACAATGAGCAGTTCTTC. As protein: CASSLLAGGYNEQFF.

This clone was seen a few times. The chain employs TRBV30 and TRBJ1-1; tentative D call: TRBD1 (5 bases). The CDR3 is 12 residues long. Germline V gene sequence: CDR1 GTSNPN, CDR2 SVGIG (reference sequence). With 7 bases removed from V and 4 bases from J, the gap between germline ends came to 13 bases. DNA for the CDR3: TGTGCCTACAGCAGGGTGAGCACTGAAGCTTTCTTT. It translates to CAYSRVSTEAFF.

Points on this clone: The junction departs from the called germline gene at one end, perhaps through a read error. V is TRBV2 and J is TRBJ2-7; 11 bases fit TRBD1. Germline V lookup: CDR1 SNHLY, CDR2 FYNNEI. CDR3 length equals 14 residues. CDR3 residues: CASSERPGQGALNF. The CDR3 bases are TGTGCCAGCAGTGAACGCCCCGGACAGGGGGCATTGAACTTC.

CDR3 region: CASSLTRQNEQFF. CDR3 DNA: TGTGCCAGCAGCTTAACACGCCAGAATGAGCAGTTCTTC. The rearrangement joins TRBV7-3 to TRBJ2-1; the D is unclear. Trimming left V 0 bases short and J 7 bases short, with 7 bases between. Germline V gene lookup returns CDR1 SGHTA and CDR2 FQGTGA. This CDR3 region has 13 residues.

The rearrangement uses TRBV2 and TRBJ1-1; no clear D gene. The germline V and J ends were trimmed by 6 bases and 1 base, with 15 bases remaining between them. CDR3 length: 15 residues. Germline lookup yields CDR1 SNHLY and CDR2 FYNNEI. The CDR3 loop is CASRESRLGNTEAFF. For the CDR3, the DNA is TGTGCCAGCAGAGAGTCCCGCCTAGGGAACACTGAAGCTTTCTTT.

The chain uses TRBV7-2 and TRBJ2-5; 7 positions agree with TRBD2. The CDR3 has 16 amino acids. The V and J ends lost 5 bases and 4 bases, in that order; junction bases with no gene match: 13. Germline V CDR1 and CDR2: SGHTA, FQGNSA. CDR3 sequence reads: CASSPSGAQRVETQYF. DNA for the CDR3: TGTGCCAGCAGCCCAAGCGGGGCCCAGAGGGTAGAGACCCAGTACTTC.